The 27 T cell receptor beta chains listed next were all sequenced from one sample in a study of blood T cell repertoires in COVID-19. Assay: immunoSEQ multiplex PCR; the TCRdb copy retains only in-frame clones and omits some. The data contain about 440,000 clones, 88% of them seen just once; the ten biggest clones take up about 12%. Input material: peripheral blood. Source of these receptors: a woman in her 50s with COVID-19, enrolled during active disease.

This chain joins TRBV19 and TRBJ1-2, with a tentative D call TRBD1 (5 bases). The CDR3 extends over 14 amino acids. V lost 7 bases to trimming and J lost 8 bases, with 20 bases between them. Germline V lookup: CDR1 LNHDA, CDR2 SQIVND (reference sequence). CDR3 DNA: TGTGCCAGTACCTCAGACCCAGGGCCCGCGGGCTACACCTTC. Its protein is CASTSDPGPAGYTF.

The rearrangement uses TRBV11-2 and TRBJ1-2, with D hard to call. CDR3 length: 19 residues. Trimming took 1 base from V and 8 from J, leaving 29 bases between them. CDR1 SGHAT and CDR2 FQNNGV come from the germline V gene. CDR3 amino acids: CASSLVSGNGGRGGGGYTF. Here the CDR3 DNA reads TGTGCCAGCAGCTTAGTCTCGGGGAACGGTGGACGGGGTGGAGGGGGCTACACCTTC.

The J gene is TRBJ2-7, the V gene TRBV4-2, with 7 bases aligning to TRBD2. The germline CDR1 and CDR2 sequences are LGHNA and YNFKEQ. The V gene end was trimmed by 4 bases and the J gene end by 3 bases; junction bases not matched to a gene: 12. The CDR3 is 16 residues long. The DNA of the CDR3 is TGTGCCAGCAGCCCTACTACGACTAGCCTGGTCTACGAGCAGTACTTC. Protein sequence: CASSPTTTSLVYEQYF.

The rearrangement uses TRBV7-9 and TRBJ1-3; 8 bases align to TRBD1. V lost 5 bases, J lost 3 bases, and 9 bases stayed unmatched. CDR1 and CDR2 (germline): SEHNR, FQNEAQ (reference sequence). CDR3 length equals 16 residues. CDR3 nucleotide sequence: TGTGCCAGCAGCACCCGGACAGGGAGAGATGGAAACACCATATATTTT. Translation gives CASSTRTGRDGNTIYF.

The J gene is TRBJ2-3, the V gene TRBV28; D not certain. CDR3 size: 16 residues. In germline, CDR1 is MDHEN, CDR2 SYDVKM. The V end lost 2 bases, the J end lost 0 bases, and 12 bases lay between the germline ends. The CDR3 here is CASSLLGSFSTDTQYF. DNA for the CDR3: TGTGCCAGCAGTTTACTGGGTAGCTTTAGCACAGATACGCAGTATTTT. Full variable domain (outside the CDR3, taken from reference TRBV28 and TRBJ2-3): DVKVTQSSRYLVKRTGEKVFLECVQDMDHENMFWYRQDPGLGLRLIYFSYDVKMKEKGDIPEGYSVSREKKERFSLILESASTNQTSMYLCASSLLGSFSTDTQYFGPGTRLTVL.

This clone was seen once. The chain is built from TRBV5-1 and TRBJ2-3; 7 bases map to TRBD2. V gave up 1 base and J gave up 1 base; unmatched junction bases: 9. Germline loops: CDR1 SGHRS, CDR2 YFSETQ. The CDR3 spans 17 residues. CDR3 DNA sequence: TGCGCCAGCAGCTTGTCCACGCTAGCGGCGGGCACAGATACGCAGTATTTT. As protein: CASSLSTLAAGTDTQYF. Together with reference TRBV5-1 and TRBJ2-3, the CDR3 gives the full variable domain: KAGVTQTPRYLIKTRGQQVTLSCSPISGHRSVSWYQQTPGQGLQFLFEYFSETQRNKGNFPGRFSGRQFSNSRSEMNVSTLELGDSALYLCASSLSTLAAGTDTQYFGPGTRLTVL.

V gene TRBV7-6 combines with J gene TRBJ2-7, with a weak D call TRBD2 (6 bases). The CDR3 is 14 amino acids. Germline CDR1 SGHVS, CDR2 FNYEAQ. Between the trimmed V and J ends, which lost 1 base and 4 bases, there was a span of 11 bases. DNA of the CDR3: TGTGCCAGCAGCTTAGGAGGAGGGGTTTACGAGCAGTACTTC. It yields the protein CASSLGGGVYEQYF.

The gene calls are TRBV28 and TRBJ2-7; tentatively, D is TRBD2 (7 bases). Germline V gives CDR1 MDHEN, CDR2 SYDVKM. The CDR3 runs to 16 residues. The ends were cut back, 6 bases at V and 4 bases at J, with 22 bases in the middle. The chain's CDR3 is CASSQIRGDTGYEQYF. For the CDR3, the DNA is TGTGCCAGCAGCCAAATACGGGGGGACACTGGGTACGAGCAGTACTTC.

The chain recombines TRBV29-1 with TRBJ1-2; 7 bases align to TRBD1. There are 14 residues in the CDR3. Germline CDR1 and CDR2: SQVTM and ANQGSEA. Trimming at V came to 6 bases and at J to 8 bases, leaving 15 bases not matched to a gene. The CDR3 DNA reads as TGCAGCGTCCCTGGTGTGACAGGGATGTGGGGCTACACCTTC. Protein sequence: CSVPGVTGMWGYTF.

This clone was detected once. The chain joins TRBV27 to TRBJ2-1; D is unresolved. CDR3 size: 16 residues. From germline, CDR1 is MNHEY and CDR2 SMNVEV (reference sequence). Trimming shortened V by 2 bases and J by 3 bases, and 14 bases separated the two germline ends. CDR3 loop: CASSLRQPRVYNEQFF. Here the CDR3 DNA reads TGTGCCAGCAGTTTACGCCAACCCCGAGTCTACAATGAGCAGTTCTTC.

The chain carries TRBV11-2 and TRBJ1-1, with D unresolved. Trimming took off 5 bases at V and 1 base at J, with 17 bases between the two ends. This CDR3 has 16 amino acids. Germline V gene sequence: CDR1 SGHAT, CDR2 FQNNGV. CDR3 coding DNA: TGTGCCAGCAGCCTCCAGAACAGCGGTCGGAACACTGAAGCTTTCTTT. It codes for CASSLQNSGRNTEAFF.

As to this clone: Because it lacks the conserved phenylalanine or tryptophan at the end, this CDR3 is likely a read error. No DNA is shown, since the ends of the CDR3 on it are uncertain; the CDR3 is the one TCRdb lists. The chain joins TRBV11-2 to TRBJ1-2; the DNA was not compared with TRBD1, the D call given in the table. The V gene's germline CDR1 is SGHAT and CDR2 FQNNGV. The CDR3 numbers 14 amino acids, ends counted. The CDR3 loop is CASSLDGQLLVRDV.

The chain employs TRBV18 and TRBJ1-6, with 7 bases identical to TRBD1. CDR1 is KGHSH, CDR2 LQKENI, per germline. This CDR3 contains 15 residues. The V and J ends lost 6 bases and 6 bases, in that order; junction bases with no gene match: 8. This chain's CDR3 is CASSSPGTANSPLHF. The CDR3 DNA follows: TGTGCCAGCTCGTCCCCCGGGACAGCTAATTCACCCCTCCACTTT. Together with reference TRBV18 and TRBJ1-6, the CDR3 gives the full variable domain: NAGVMQNPRHLVRRRGQEARLRCSPMKGHSHVYWYRQLPEEGLKFMVYLQKENIIDESGMPKERFSAEFPKEGPSILRIQQVVRGDSAAYFCASSSPGTANSPLHFGNGTRLTVT.

J is TRBJ1-4 and V is TRBV7-9; a possible D gene is TRBD1 (6 bases). The germline V gene has CDR1 SEHNR and CDR2 FQNEAQ (reference sequence). V was shortened by 9 bases and J by 8 bases, with 13 bases between the two germline ends. The length of the CDR3 is 12 residues. In nucleotides, the CDR3 is TGTGCCAGTCAGGGGTTGAAGGAAAAACTGTTTTTT. Translation gives CASQGLKEKLFF.

This rearrangement joins TRBV24-1 to TRBJ1-2; tentative D call: TRBD1 (6 bases). CDR1 is KGHDR, CDR2 SFDVKD, per germline. CDR3 length: 14 amino acids. Trimming took off 4 bases at V and 2 bases at J, with 10 bases between the two ends. The CDR3 DNA reads as TGTGCCACCAGTGACCCCGACAGGAACTATGGCTACACCTTC. Protein sequence: CATSDPDRNYGYTF.

The rearrangement links TRBV7-9 to TRBJ2-2; TRBD1 aligns across 7 bases. The CDR3 runs to 14 residues. Germline CDR1 is SEHNR and CDR2 is FQNEAQ (reference sequence). After removal of 6 bases from V and 4 bases from J, the junction contained 5 bases not matched to a gene. The CDR3 region is CASSSTGPTGELFF. CDR3 bases: TGTGCCAGCAGTTCGACAGGGCCCACCGGGGAGCTGTTTTTT.

This clone was counted once. V usage is TRBV19 and J usage is TRBJ1-6; TRBD1 matches 7 bases. Germline V gene lookup returns CDR1 LNHDA and CDR2 SQIVND (reference sequence). The CDR3 is 15 residues long. The V and J ends lost 5 bases and 6 bases, in that order; junction bases with no gene match: 7. The CDR3 protein is CASSLQGGGNSPLHF. In DNA, the CDR3 is TGTGCCAGTAGTCTGCAGGGGGGAGGTAATTCACCCCTCCACTTT.

The table lists this clone with a few counts. The V call is TRBV18, the J call TRBJ1-5; TRBD1 might be the D (5 bases). CDR1 is KGHSH, CDR2 LQKENI, per germline. This CDR3 has 16 amino acids. V lost 2 bases, J lost 3 bases, and 14 bases lay in between. Written as DNA, the CDR3 is TGTGCCAGCTCACCATATCGGCAGGGCATCAATCAGCCCCAGCATTTT. Protein sequence: CASSPYRQGINQPQHF. The full variable domain, with the rest looked up from reference TRBV18 and TRBJ1-5, is NAGVMQNPRHLVRRRGQEARLRCSPMKGHSHVYWYRQLPEEGLKFMVYLQKENIIDESGMPKERFSAEFPKEGPSILRIQQVVRGDSAAYFCASSPYRQGINQPQHFGDGTRLSIL.

Concerning this clone: Distinct nucleotide sequences in the sample also encode this CDR3. This rearrangement joins TRBV7-3 to TRBJ2-2; 7 nucleotides line up with TRBD2. Trimming cost V 4 bases and J 4 bases; bases outside gene matches: 0. Germline CDR1 SGHTA, CDR2 FQGTGA. The length of the CDR3 is 13 residues. CDR3 sequence (DNA): TGTGCCAGCAGCTCTAGCGGCACCGGGGAGCTGTTTTTT. Amino acid sequence: CASSSSGTGELFF.

The CDR3 nucleotides read TGTGCCACCAGTGATACGGGACAGGGCCAGCCCCAGCATTTT. It yields the protein CATSDTGQGQPQHF. The chain has TRBV24-1 and TRBJ1-5, with 9 bases identical to TRBD1. The ends lost 3 bases at V and 7 bases at J; junction bases unmatched: 3. Germline values: CDR1 KGHDR, CDR2 SFDVKD. This CDR3 spans 14 amino acids.

This clone occurred a few times. The V gene is TRBV7-9, the J gene TRBJ1-2, with 7 nucleotides matching TRBD1. CDR3 length equals 13 residues. Germline CDR1 and CDR2: SEHNR and FQNEAQ (reference sequence). The trim removed 5 bases at V and 4 bases at J, leaving 4 bases unmatched. CDR3 in amino acids: CASSPGGIYGYTF. The CDR3 nucleotides read TGTGCCAGCAGCCCAGGGGGGATCTATGGCTACACCTTC.

The chain's CDR3 is CASGEAGNTIYF. The DNA of the CDR3 is TGTGCCAGTGGAGAAGCTGGAAACACCATATATTTT. The chain is built from TRBV19 and TRBJ1-3; D not certain. The CDR3 runs 12 residues. Germline V lookup: CDR1 LNHDA, CDR2 SQIVND (reference sequence). Between the trimmed V and J ends, which lost 8 bases and 2 bases, there was a span of 7 bases.

This clone was counted a single time. The chain uses TRBV27 and TRBJ2-7, with D unresolved. This CDR3 has 14 residues. Germline V gene sequence: CDR1 MNHEY, CDR2 SMNVEV (reference sequence). Trimming removed 2 bases from V and 9 bases from J, with 17 bases in between. This CDR3 is CASSLTYPPDAQYF. The CDR3, as DNA: TGTGCCAGCAGTTTAACCTACCCTCCCGATGCGCAGTACTTC.

This rearrangement joins TRBV2 to TRBJ2-2; weak D call: TRBD1 (5 bases). CDR1 and CDR2 from the germline V gene are SNHLY and FYNNEI. The CDR3 totals 15 residues. Trimming removed 6 bases from V and 3 bases from J, with 14 bases in between. In DNA, the CDR3 is TGTGCCAGCAGGTATCAGGGTTCGGACACCGGGGAGCTGTTTTTT. The encoded protein is CASRYQGSDTGELFF. Based on the CDR3 plus reference TRBV2 and TRBJ2-2, the full variable domain is EPEVTQTPSHQVTQMGQEVILRCVPISNHLYFYWYRQILGQKVEFLVSFYNNEISEKSEIFDDQFSVERPDGSNFTLKIRSTKLEDSAMYFCASRYQGSDTGELFFGEGSRLTVL.

The CDR3 sequence: CASSLGGAGNTIYF. Written as DNA, the CDR3 is TGTGCCAGCAGCTTGGGAGGAGCTGGAAACACCATATATTTT. The J gene is TRBJ1-3, the V gene TRBV5-6, with D uncertain. The germline V gene encodes CDR1 SGHDT and CDR2 YYEEEE. The length of the CDR3 is 14 residues. The V and J ends lost 0 bases and 2 bases respectively, with 6 bases between them.

The rearrangement uses TRBV19 and TRBJ1-4; the D gene is possibly TRBD1 (5 bases). V shed 6 bases and J shed 0 bases, with 11 bases lying between them. The CDR3 runs to 15 residues. Germline V gene lookup returns CDR1 LNHDA and CDR2 SQIVND (reference sequence). This CDR3 reads CASRPDTATNEKLFF. The CDR3 DNA reads TGTGCCAGTAGACCGGACACTGCAACTAATGAAAAACTGTTTTTT.

The rearrangement joins TRBV7-6 to TRBJ1-3; 8 bases agree with TRBD1. CDR3 size: 15 residues. V shed 1 base and J 5 bases; nucleotides not matched to a gene: 4. CDR1 and CDR2 (germline): SGHVS, FNYEAQ. DNA for the CDR3: TGTGCCAGCAGCTTAGTAGACAGGGGCCGAAACACCATATATTTT. Protein product: CASSLVDRGRNTIYF.